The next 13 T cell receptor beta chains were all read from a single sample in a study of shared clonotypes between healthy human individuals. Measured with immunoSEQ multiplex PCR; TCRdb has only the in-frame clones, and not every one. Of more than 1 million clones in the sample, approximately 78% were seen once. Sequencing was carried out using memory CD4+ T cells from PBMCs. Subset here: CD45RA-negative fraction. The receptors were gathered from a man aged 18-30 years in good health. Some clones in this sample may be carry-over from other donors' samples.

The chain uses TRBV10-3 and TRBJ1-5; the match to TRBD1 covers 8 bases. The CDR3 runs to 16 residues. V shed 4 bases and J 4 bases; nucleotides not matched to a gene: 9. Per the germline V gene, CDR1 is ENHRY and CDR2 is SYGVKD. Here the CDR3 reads CAISVDRTGINQPQHF. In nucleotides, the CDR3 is TGTGCCATCAGTGTTGATAGGACAGGGATAAATCAGCCCCAGCATTTT.

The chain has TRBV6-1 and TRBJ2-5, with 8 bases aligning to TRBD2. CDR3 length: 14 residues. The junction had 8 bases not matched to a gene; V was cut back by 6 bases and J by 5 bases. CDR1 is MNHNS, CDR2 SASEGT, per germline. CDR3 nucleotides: TGTGCCAGCAGCGGGGCGGGAGGAATGGAGACCCAGTACTTC. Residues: CASSGAGGMETQYF.

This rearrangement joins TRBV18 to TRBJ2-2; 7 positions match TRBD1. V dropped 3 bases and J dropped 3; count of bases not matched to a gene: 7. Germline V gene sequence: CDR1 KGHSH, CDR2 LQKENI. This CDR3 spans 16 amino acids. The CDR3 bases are TGTGCCAGCTCACCTAGGAACACAGGGGACACCGGGGAGCTGTTTTTT. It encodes CASSPRNTGDTGELFF.

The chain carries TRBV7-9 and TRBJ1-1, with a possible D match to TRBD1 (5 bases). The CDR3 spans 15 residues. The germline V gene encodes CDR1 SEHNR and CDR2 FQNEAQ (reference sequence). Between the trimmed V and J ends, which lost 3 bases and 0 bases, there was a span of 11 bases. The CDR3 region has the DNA TGTGCCAGCAGCTTGCCAGGGCCCATGAACACTGAAGCTTTCTTT. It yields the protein CASSLPGPMNTEAFF. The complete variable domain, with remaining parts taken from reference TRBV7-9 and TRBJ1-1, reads DTGVSQNPRHKITKRGQNVTFRCDPISEHNRLYWYRQTLGQGPEFLTYFQNEAQLEKSRLLSDRFSAERPKGSFSTLEIQRTEQGDSAMYLCASSLPGPMNTEAFFGQGTRLTVV.

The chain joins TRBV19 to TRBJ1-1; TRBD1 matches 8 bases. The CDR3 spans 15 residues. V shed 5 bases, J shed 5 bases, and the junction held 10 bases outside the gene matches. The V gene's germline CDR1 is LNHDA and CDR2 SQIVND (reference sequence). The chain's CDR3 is CASSPWTGRRTEAFF. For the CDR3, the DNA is TGTGCCAGTAGTCCGTGGACAGGGAGAAGAACTGAAGCTTTCTTT.

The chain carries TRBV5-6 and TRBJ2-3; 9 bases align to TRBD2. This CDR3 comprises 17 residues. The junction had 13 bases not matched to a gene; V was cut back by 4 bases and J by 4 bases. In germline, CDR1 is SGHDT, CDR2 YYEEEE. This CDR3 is CASSPWTSAKGPDTQYF. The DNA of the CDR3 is TGTGCCAGCAGCCCGTGGACTAGCGCCAAGGGTCCAGATACGCAGTATTTT. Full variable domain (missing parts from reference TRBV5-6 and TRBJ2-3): DAGVTQSPTHLIKTRGQQVTLRCSPKSGHDTVSWYQQALGQGPQFIFQYYEEEERQRGNFPDRFSGHQFPNYSSELNVNALLLGDSALYLCASSPWTSAKGPDTQYFGPGTRLTVL.

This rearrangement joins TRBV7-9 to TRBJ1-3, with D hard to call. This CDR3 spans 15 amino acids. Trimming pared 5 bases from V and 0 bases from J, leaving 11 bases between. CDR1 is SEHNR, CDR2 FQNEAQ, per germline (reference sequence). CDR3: CASSPPRGSGNTIYF. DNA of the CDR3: TGTGCCAGCAGCCCCCCGCGGGGCTCTGGAAACACCATATATTTT.

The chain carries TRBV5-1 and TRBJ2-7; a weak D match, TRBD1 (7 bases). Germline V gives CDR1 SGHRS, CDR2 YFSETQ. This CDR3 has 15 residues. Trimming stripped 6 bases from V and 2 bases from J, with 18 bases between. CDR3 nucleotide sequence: TGCGCCAGCAACCTGGCGGCAGGGGGGACCTACGAGCAGTACTTC. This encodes CASNLAAGGTYEQYF.

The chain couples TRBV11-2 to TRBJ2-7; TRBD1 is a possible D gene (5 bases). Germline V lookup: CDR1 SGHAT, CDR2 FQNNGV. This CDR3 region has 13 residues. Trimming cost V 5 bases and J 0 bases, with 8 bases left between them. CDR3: CASSLDISYEQYF. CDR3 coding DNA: TGTGCCAGCAGCCTGGACATCTCCTACGAGCAGTACTTC. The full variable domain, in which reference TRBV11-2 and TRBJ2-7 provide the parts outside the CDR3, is EAGVAQSPRYKIIEKRQSVAFWCNPISGHATLYWYQQILGQGPKLLIQFQNNGVVDDSQLPKDRFSAERLKGVDSTLKIQPAKLEDSAVYLCASSLDISYEQYFGPGTRLTVT.

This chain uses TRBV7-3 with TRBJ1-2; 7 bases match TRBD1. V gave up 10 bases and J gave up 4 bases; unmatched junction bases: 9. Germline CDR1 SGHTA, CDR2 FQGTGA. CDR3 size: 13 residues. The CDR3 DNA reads TGTGCCACCTCACAGGGGATTGGCTATGGCTACACCTTC. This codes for CATSQGIGYGYTF.

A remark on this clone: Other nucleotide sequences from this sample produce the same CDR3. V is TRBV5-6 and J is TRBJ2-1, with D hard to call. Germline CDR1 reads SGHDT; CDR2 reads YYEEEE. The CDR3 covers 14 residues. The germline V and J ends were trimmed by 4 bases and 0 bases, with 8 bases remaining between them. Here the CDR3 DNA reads TGTGCCAGCAGCCGGAGAGGCTCCTACAATGAGCAGTTCTTC. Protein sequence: CASSRRGSYNEQFF.

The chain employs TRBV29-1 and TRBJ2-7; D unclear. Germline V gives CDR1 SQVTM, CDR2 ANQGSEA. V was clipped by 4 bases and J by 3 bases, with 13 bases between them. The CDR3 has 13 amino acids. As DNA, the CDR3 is TGCAGCGTTGTTGCCAGGATGAACTACGAGCAGTACTTC. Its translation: CSVVARMNYEQYF.

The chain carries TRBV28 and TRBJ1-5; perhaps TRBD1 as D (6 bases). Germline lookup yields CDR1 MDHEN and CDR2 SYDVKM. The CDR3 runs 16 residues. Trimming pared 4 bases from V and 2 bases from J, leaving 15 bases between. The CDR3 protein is CASSSPPAGGNQPQHF. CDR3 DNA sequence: TGTGCCAGCAGTTCACCCCCGGCAGGGGGCAATCAGCCCCAGCATTTT.